The clone carrying this T cell receptor (beta chain) is a singleton in its sample. The target antigen is unknown. The data belong to a study of vaccination effects on CD4 cells after COVID-19. The wider study: Samples collected post-vaccine were obtained a median of 72 days after the second dose.

Before sequencing took place, the ViraFEST assay used viral peptide pools to expand antigen-specific CD4+ T cells. When less than 11 days of culture had elapsed, CD4+ T cells were isolated. BNT162b2 vaccine or mRNA-1273 vaccine was given to participants in two doses. Clones were sequenced by immunoSEQ multiplex PCR, and TCRdb holds only the in-frame ones, with some missing. Altogether more than 65,000 clones are present, approximately 81% being singletons, with the ten largest covering 1% to 1.5%. Study results and caveats: Researchers report that only 1 of 255 vaccine-induced clones in healthy vaccinees cross-reacted with common cold coronaviruses. Marked clonal contraction of infection- and vaccine-induced clones was seen late after vaccination.

V shed 0 bases and J shed 5 bases, with 11 bases lying between them. Looked up from germline, CDR1 is LNHNV and CDR2 is YYDKDF (reference sequence). This CDR3 has 15 residues. J is TRBJ2-1 and V is TRBV15; D possibly corresponds to TRBD2 (5 bases). Sequenced material: CD4+ T cells from PBMCs cultured with HCoV-229E spike peptides, taken after COVID-19 vaccination. This TCR was sampled from a human donor who received a COVID-19 vaccine. CDR3 sequence (DNA): TGTGCCACCAGCAGAGAGTCTCGGGGAGACAATGAGCAGTTCTTC. Protein product: CATSRESRGDNEQFF.